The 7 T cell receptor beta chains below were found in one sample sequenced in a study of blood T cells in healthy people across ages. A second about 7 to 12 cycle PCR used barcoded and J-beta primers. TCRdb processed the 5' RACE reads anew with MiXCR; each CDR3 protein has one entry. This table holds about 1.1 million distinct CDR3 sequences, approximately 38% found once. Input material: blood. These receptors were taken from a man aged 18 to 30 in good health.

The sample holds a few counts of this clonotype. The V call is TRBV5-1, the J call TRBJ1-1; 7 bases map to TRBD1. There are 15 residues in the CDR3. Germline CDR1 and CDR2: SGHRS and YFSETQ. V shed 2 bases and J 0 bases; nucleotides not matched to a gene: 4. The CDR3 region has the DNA TGCGCCAGCAGCTTCGAGGGGGCTATGAACACTGAAGCTTTCTTT. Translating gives CASSFEGAMNTEAFF.

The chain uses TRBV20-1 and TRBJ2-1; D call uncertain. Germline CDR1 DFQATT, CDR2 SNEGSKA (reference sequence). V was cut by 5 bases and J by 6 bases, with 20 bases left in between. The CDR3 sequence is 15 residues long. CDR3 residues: CSASTPHQMINEQFF. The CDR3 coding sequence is TGCAGTGCTTCGACGCCCCACCAGATGATCAATGAGCAGTTCTTC.

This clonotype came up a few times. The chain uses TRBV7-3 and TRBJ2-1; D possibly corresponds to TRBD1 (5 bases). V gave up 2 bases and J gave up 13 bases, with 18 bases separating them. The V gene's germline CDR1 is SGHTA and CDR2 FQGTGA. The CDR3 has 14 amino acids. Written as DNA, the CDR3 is TGTGCCAGCAGCTTAGGGGCCTCGATAGGTAATCAGTTCTTC. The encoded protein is CASSLGASIGNQFF.

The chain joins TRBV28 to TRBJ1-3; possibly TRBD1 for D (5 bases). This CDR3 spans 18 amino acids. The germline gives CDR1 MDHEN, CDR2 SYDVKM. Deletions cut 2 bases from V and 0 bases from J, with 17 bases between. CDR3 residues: CASSLRAGGRTSGNTIYF. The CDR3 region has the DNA TGTGCCAGCAGTTTAAGGGCCGGGGGACGAACCTCTGGAAACACCATATATTTT.

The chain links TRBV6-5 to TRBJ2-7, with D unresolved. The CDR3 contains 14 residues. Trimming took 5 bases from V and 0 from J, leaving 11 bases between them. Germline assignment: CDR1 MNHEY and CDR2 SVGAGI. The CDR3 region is CASSEYGISYEQYF. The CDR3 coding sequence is TGTGCCAGCAGTGAATATGGCATCTCCTACGAGCAGTACTTC.

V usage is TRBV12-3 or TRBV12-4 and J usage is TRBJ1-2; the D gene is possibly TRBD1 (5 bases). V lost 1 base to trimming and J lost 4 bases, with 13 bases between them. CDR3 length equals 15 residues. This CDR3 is CASSLGQIGGYGYTF. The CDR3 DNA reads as TGTGCCAGCAGTTTAGGACAGATTGGTGGCTATGGCTACACCTTC.

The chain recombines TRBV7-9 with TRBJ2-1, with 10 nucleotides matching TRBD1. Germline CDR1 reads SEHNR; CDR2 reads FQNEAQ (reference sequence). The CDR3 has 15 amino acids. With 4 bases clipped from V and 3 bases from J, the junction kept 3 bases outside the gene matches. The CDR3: CASSSGQGVYNEQFF. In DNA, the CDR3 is TGTGCCAGCAGCTCCGGACAGGGGGTCTACAATGAGCAGTTCTTC.